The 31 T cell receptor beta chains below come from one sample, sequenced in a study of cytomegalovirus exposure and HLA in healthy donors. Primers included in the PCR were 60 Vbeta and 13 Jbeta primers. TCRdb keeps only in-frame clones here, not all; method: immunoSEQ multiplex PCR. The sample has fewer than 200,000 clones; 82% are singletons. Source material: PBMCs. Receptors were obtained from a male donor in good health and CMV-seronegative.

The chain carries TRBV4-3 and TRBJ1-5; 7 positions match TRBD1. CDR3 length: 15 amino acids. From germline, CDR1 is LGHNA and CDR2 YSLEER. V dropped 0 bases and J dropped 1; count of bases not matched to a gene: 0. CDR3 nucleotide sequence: TGCGCCAGCAGCCAAGACAGGGGGAGCAATCAGCCCCAGCATTTT. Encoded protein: CASSQDRGSNQPQHF.

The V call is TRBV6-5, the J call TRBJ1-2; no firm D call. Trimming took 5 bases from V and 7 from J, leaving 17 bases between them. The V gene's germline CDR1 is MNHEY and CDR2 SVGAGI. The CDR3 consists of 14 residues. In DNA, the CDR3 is TGTGCCAGCAGTGAGCGCCGAGGAGGACCTGGCTACACCTTC. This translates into CASSERRGGPGYTF.

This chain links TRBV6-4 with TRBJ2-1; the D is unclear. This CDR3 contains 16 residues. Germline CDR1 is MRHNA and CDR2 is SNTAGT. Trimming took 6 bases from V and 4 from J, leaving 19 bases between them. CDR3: CASRAPERSTYNEQFF. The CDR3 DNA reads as TGTGCCAGCAGGGCCCCCGAGCGATCAACTTACAATGAGCAGTTCTTC.

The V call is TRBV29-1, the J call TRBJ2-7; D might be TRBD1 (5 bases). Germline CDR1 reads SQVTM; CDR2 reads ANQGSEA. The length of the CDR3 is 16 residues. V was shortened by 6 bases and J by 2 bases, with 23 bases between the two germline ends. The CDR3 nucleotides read TGCAGCGTCCGAATAACAGGTGGCCAGGGTCCCTACGAGCAGTACTTC. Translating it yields CSVRITGGQGPYEQYF.

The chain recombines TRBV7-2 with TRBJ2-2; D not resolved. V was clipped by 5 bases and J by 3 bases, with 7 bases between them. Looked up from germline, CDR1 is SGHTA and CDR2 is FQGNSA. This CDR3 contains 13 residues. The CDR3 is CASSRRDTGELFF. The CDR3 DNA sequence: TGTGCCAGCAGCCGCCGGGACACCGGGGAGCTGTTTTTT.

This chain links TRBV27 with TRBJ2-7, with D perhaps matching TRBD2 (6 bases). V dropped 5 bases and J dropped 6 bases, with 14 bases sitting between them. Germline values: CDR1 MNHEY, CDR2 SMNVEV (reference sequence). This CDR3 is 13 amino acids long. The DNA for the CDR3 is TGTGCCAGCAGTCCGGAGGGTCTGGGCGAGCAGTACTTC. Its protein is CASSPEGLGEQYF.

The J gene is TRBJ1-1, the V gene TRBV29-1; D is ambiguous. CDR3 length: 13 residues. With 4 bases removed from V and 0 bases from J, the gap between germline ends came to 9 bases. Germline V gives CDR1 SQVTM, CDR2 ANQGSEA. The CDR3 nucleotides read TGCAGCGTTGGAACGGTCATGAACACTGAAGCTTTCTTT. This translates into CSVGTVMNTEAFF.

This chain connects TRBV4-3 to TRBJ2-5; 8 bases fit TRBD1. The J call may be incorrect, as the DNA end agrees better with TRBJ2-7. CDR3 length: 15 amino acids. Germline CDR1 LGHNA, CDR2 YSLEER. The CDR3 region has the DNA TGCGCCAGCAGCCGCACGACAGGGGCCCTCTACGAGCAGTACTTC. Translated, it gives CASSRTTGALYEQYF.

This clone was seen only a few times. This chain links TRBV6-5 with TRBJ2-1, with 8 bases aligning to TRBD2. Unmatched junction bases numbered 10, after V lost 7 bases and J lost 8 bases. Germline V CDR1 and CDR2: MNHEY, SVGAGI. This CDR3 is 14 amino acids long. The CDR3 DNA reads TGTGCCAGCAATACAGCGGGAGCGAGCTATGAGCAGTTCTTC. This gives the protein CASNTAGASYEQFF.

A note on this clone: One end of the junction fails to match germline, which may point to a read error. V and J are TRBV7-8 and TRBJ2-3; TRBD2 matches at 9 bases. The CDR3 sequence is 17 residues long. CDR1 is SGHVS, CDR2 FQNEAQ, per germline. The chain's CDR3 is CASTLTPGGRALDTQYF. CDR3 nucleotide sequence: TGTGCCAGCACCTTAACACCTGGCGGGAGGGCATTGGATACGCAGTATTTT.

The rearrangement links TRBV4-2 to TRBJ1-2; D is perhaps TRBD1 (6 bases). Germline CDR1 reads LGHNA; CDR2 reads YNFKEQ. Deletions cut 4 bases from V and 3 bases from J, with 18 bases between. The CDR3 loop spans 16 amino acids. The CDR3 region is CASSLERGRQDYGYTF. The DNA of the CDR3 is TGTGCCAGCAGCCTAGAGCGGGGGCGGCAGGACTATGGCTACACCTTC.

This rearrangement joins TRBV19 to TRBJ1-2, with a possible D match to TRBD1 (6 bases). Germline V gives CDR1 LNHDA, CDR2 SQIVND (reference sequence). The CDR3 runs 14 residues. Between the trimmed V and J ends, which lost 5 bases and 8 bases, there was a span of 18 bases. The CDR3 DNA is TGTGCCAGTAGTGATTCCCACAGGGCTGGCGGCTACACCTTC. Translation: CASSDSHRAGGYTF. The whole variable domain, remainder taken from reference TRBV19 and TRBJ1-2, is DGGITQSPKYLFRKEGQNVTLSCEQNLNHDAMYWYRQDPGQGLRLIYYSQIVNDFQKGDIAEGYSVSREKKESFPLTVTSAQKNPTAFYLCASSDSHRAGGYTFGSGTRLTVV.

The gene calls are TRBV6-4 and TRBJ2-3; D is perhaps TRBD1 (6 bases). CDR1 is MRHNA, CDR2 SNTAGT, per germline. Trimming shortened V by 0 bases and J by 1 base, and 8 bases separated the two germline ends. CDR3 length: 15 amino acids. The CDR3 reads CASSDSEGGTDTQYF. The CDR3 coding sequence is TGTGCCAGCAGTGACTCTGAGGGGGGCACAGATACGCAGTATTTT.

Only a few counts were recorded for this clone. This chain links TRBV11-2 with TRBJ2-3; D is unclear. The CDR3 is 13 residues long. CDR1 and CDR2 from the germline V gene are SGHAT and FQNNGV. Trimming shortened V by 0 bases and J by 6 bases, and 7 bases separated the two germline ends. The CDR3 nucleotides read TGTGCCAGCAGCTTAGATCACGGGGATACGCAGTATTTT. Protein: CASSLDHGDTQYF.

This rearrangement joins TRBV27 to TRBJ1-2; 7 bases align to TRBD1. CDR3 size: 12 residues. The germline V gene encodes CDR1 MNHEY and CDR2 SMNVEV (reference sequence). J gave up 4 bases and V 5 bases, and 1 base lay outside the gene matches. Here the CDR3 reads CASSHRGYGYTF. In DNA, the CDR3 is TGTGCCAGCAGTCACAGGGGCTATGGCTACACCTTC.

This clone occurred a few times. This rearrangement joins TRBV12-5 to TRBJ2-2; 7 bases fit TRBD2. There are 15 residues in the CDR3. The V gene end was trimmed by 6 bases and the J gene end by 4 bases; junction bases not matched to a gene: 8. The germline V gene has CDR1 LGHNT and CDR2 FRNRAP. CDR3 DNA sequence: TGTGCTAGTGGCTCCCGGGGGGAGGTCACCGGGGAGCTGTTTTTT. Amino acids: CASGSRGEVTGELFF. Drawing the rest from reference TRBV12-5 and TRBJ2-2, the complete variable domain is DARVTQTPRHKVTEMGQEVTMRCQPILGHNTVFWYRQTMMQGLELLAYFRNRAPLDDSGMPKDRFSAEMPDATLATLKIQPSEPRDSAVYFCASGSRGEVTGELFFGEGSRLTVL.

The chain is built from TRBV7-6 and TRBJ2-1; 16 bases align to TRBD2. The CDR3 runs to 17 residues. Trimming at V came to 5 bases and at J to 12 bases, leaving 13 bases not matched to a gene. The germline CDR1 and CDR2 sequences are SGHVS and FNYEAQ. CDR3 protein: CASSTPGTSGGASGQFF. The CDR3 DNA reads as TGTGCCAGCAGCACTCCCGGGACTAGCGGGGGGGCCTCGGGGCAGTTCTTC.

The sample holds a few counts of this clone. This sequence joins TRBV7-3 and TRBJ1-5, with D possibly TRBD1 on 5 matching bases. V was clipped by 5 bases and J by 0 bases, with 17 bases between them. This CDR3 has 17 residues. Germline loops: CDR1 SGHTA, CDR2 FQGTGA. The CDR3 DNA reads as TGTGCCAGCAGCAAACAAGACAGTAAGCATAGCAATCAGCCCCAGCATTTT. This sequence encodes CASSKQDSKHSNQPQHF.

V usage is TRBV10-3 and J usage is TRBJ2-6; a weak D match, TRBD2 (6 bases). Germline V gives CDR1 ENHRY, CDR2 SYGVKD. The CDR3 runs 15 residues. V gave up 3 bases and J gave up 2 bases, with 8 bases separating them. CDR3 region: CAISDSGAGANVLTF. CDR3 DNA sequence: TGTGCCATCAGTGATTCGGGGGCTGGGGCCAACGTCCTGACTTTC.

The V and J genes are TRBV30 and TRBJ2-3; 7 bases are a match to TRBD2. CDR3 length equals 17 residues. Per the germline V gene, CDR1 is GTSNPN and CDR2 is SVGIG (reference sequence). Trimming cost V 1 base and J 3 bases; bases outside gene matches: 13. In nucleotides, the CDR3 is TGTGCCTGGAGTGCTCTATCTAGCGGAAAGACGACAGATACGCAGTATTTT. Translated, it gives CAWSALSSGKTTDTQYF.

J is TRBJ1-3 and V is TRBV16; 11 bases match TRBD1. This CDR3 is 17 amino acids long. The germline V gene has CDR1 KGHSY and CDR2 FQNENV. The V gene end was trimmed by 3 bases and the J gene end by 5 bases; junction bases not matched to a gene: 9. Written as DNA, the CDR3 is TGTGCCAGCAGCCACGAAGCGGACAGGGGGCTTAGAAACACCATATATTTT. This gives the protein CASSHEADRGLRNTIYF.

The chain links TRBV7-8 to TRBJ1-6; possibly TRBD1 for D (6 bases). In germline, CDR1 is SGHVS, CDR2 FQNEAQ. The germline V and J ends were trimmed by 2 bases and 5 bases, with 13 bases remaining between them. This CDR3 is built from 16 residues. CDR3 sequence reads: CASSLYGTRDNSPLHF. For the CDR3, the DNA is TGTGCCAGCAGCTTATACGGGACAAGGGATAATTCACCCCTCCACTTT.

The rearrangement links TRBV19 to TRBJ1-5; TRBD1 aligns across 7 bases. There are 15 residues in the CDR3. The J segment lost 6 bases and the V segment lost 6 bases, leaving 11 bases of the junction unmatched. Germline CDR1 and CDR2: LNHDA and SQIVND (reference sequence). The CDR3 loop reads CASSRDRVVSQPQHF. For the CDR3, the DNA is TGTGCCAGTAGCCGCGACAGGGTGGTAAGTCAGCCCCAGCATTTT.

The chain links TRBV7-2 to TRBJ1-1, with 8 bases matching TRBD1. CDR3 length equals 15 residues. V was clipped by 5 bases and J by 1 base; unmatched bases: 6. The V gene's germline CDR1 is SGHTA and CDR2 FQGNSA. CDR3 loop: CASSMLQGANTEAFF. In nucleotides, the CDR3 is TGTGCCAGCAGCATGCTCCAGGGGGCGAACACTGAAGCTTTCTTT.

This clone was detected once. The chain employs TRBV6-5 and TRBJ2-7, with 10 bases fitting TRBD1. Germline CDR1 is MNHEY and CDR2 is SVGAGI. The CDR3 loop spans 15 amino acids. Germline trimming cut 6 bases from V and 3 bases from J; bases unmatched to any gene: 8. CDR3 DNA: TGTGCCAGCAGCCGAGACAGGGGGCTCGTCTACGAGCAGTACTTC. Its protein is CASSRDRGLVYEQYF.

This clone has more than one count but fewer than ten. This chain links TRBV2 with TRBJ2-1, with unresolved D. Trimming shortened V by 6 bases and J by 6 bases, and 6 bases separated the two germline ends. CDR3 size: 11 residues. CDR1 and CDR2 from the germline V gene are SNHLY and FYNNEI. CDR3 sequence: CASSVANEQFF. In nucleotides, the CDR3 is TGTGCCAGCAGCGTAGCCAATGAGCAGTTCTTC.

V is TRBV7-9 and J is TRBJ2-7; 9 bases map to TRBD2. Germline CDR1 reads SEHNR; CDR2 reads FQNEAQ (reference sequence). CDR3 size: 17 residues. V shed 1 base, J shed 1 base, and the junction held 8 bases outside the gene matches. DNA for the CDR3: TGTGCCAGCAGCTTAGGGGATAGCGGGAGCAGGTCCTACGAGCAGTACTTC. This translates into CASSLGDSGSRSYEQYF.

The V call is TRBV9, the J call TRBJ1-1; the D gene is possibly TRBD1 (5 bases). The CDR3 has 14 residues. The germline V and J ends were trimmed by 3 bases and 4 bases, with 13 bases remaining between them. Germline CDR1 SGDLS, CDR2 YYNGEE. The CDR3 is CASSDGVGRTEAFF. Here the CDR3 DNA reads TGTGCCAGCAGCGATGGGGTGGGGCGCACTGAAGCTTTCTTT.

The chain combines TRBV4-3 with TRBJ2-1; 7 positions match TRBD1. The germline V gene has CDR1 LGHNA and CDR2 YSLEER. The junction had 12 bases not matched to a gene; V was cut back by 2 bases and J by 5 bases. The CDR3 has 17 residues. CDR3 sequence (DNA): TGCGCCAGCAGCCAAACTGGCAGGGGGACAGAGAACAATGAGCAGTTCTTC. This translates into CASSQTGRGTENNEQFF.

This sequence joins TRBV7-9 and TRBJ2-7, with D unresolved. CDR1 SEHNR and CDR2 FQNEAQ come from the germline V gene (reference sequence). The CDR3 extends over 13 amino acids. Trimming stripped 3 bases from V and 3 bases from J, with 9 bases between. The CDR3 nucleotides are TGTGCCAGCAGCTTTCGTGAGGACTACGAGCAGTACTTC. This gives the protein CASSFREDYEQYF.

The CDR3 nucleotides read TGTGCCACCAGCGGGGCAGGGCCTCTCAGGGGAGAGACCCAGTACTTC. This sequence encodes CATSGAGPLRGETQYF. The chain joins TRBV15 to TRBJ2-5, with D possibly TRBD1 on 6 matching bases. V was cut by 5 bases and J by 4 bases, with 20 bases left in between. The CDR3 covers 16 residues. CDR1 and CDR2 (germline): LNHNV, YYDKDF (reference sequence).